The 29 T cell receptor beta chains below come from one sample, sequenced in a study of post-analysis software for immune sequencing data. Built from TCR beta cDNA, the libraries had unique molecular identifiers in them. MiXCR was run by TCRdb on the PCR reads, yielding one entry per CDR3 protein. The sample has 750,000 to 950,000 distinct CDR3 sequences, roughly 50% seen once. Study conclusions and caveats: TRBV5-6, TRBV5-1 and TRBV20-1 belonged to a set of about 5 TRBV segments that were more frequent in patients than controls.

These TCRs' antigens remain unknown. Input material: blood. The receptors stem from a girl under 18 with multiple sclerosis.

This chain connects TRBV2 to TRBJ2-2; D is ambiguous. V lost 8 bases and J lost 4, with 11 bases in between. There are 13 residues in the CDR3. The germline gives CDR1 SNHLY, CDR2 FYNNEI. This chain's CDR3 is CASDLGGTGELFF. The CDR3 DNA reads as TGTGCCAGCGACCTGGGCGGCACCGGGGAGCTGTTTTTT.

The chain is built from TRBV5-1 and TRBJ2-2, with D tentatively TRBD1 or TRBD2 (5 bases each). Trimming pared 2 bases from V and 2 bases from J, leaving 16 bases between. Germline CDR1 reads SGHRS; CDR2 reads YFSETQ. The CDR3 covers 17 residues. The CDR3 spells CASSFAGTGPNTGELFF. CDR3 bases: TGCGCCAGCAGCTTCGCAGGCACGGGGCCTAACACCGGGGAGCTGTTTTTT.

The rearrangement joins TRBV6-1 to TRBJ2-2; perhaps D is TRBD1 or TRBD2 (5 bases each). V dropped 3 bases and J dropped 6 bases, with 20 bases sitting between them. The CDR3 sequence is 17 residues long. The germline CDR1 and CDR2 sequences are MNHNS and SASEGT. This CDR3 reads CASSDHLRGLVAGELFF. CDR3 DNA sequence: TGTGCCAGCAGTGACCACTTGAGGGGCCTGGTGGCCGGGGAGCTGTTTTTT.

This chain uses TRBV13 with TRBJ2-1; possible D gene TRBD1, 5 bases. The V and J ends lost 2 bases and 0 bases respectively, with 11 bases between them. This CDR3 is 16 amino acids long. Germline lookup yields CDR1 PRHDT and CDR2 FYEKMQ (reference sequence). The CDR3 is CASSLLARGSYNEQFF. The CDR3 region has the DNA TGTGCCAGCAGCTTACTCGCTAGGGGCTCCTACAATGAGCAGTTCTTC.

This clonotype was observed a handful of times. The rearrangement joins TRBV10-3 to TRBJ2-7, with D perhaps being TRBD1 or TRBD2 (5 bases each). The CDR3 is 14 amino acids. The V gene lost 3 bases and the J gene lost 4 bases, with 13 bases spanning the gap. Germline assignment: CDR1 ENHRY and CDR2 SYGVKD. As DNA, the CDR3 is TGTGCCATCAGTGACCCGGGACGGACTTACGAGCAGTACTTC. It specifies CAISDPGRTYEQYF.

This clonotype was seen a few times. This chain connects TRBV19 to TRBJ2-1, with D perhaps TRBD1 (5 bases). The CDR3 sequence is 14 residues long. The germline V gene has CDR1 LNHDA and CDR2 SQIVND (reference sequence). V was cut by 7 bases and J by 0 bases, with 10 bases left in between. CDR3: CASTTGSSYNEQFF. The CDR3 bases are TGTGCCAGTACCACAGGAAGCTCCTACAATGAGCAGTTCTTC.

V and J are TRBV29-1 and TRBJ2-7; 8 bases align to TRBD1. Trimming at V came to 4 bases and at J to 3 bases, leaving 5 bases not matched to a gene. Germline V gene sequence: CDR1 SQVTM, CDR2 ANQGSEA. The CDR3 contains 13 residues. The CDR3 DNA reads as TGCAGCGTTGGGACAGGGAATGTCTACGAGCAGTACTTC. Translating gives CSVGTGNVYEQYF.

V and J are TRBV29-1 and TRBJ2-3, with D perhaps matching TRBD1 or TRBD2 (5 bases each). The CDR3 runs to 14 residues. Trimming removed 4 bases at V and 4 bases at J, with 15 bases between. Per germline, CDR1 SQVTM and CDR2 ANQGSEA. The CDR3 here is CSVVWDQGPDTQYF. In nucleotides, the CDR3 is TGCAGCGTTGTATGGGACCAGGGACCAGATACGCAGTATTTT.

The chain combines TRBV5-1 with TRBJ2-1; D assignment may be TRBD1 or TRBD2 (6 bases each). Deletions cut 4 bases from V and 3 bases from J, with 14 bases between. Looked up from germline, CDR1 is SGHRS and CDR2 is YFSETQ. The CDR3 spans 15 residues. CDR3 DNA: TGCGCCAGCAGCAAGGAGGGGGTTAACTACAATGAGCAGTTCTTC. As protein: CASSKEGVNYNEQFF.

The chain joins TRBV2 to TRBJ2-7; TRBD1 agrees at 7 bases. The last part of the DNA fits TRBJ2-5 better; the J call may be wrong. The germline V gene encodes CDR1 SNHLY and CDR2 FYNNEI. The CDR3 consists of 14 residues. CDR3: CASRRDRTWETQYF. The CDR3 DNA follows: TGTGCCAGCAGACGGGACAGAACGTGGGAGACCCAGTACTTC.

This rearrangement joins TRBV5-1 to TRBJ2-7; 9 bases line up with TRBD2. Germline-derived CDR1 and CDR2 are SGHRS and YFSETQ. After removal of 0 bases from V and 5 bases from J, the junction contained 6 bases not matched to a gene. The CDR3 spans 15 residues. The CDR3 is CASSLASGRSHEQYF. The CDR3 coding sequence is TGCGCCAGCAGCTTGGCCAGCGGGAGGTCCCACGAGCAGTACTTC.

The chain carries TRBV4-1 and TRBJ2-3; weak D call: TRBD2 (6 bases). The CDR3 length is 15 residues. The germline V gene has CDR1 MGHRA and CDR2 YSYEKL. Trimming pared 1 base from V and 2 bases from J, leaving 10 bases between. CDR3 coding DNA: TGCGCCAGCAGCCAAGGGTGGAGGGTCACAGATACGCAGTATTTT. Amino acid sequence: CASSQGWRVTDTQYF.

The chain couples TRBV27 to TRBJ2-5; 7 bases are a match to TRBD1. TRBJ2-7 explains the end of the DNA better; the J call may be wrong. The CDR3 covers 15 residues. Germline lookup yields CDR1 MNHEY and CDR2 SMNVEV (reference sequence). DNA for the CDR3: TGTGCCAGCAGTTTAAAAAGGGACAGCACCTACGAGCAGTACTTC. Amino acid sequence: CASSLKRDSTYEQYF.

The V and J genes are TRBV5-6 and TRBJ2-7; D might be TRBD2 (5 bases). This CDR3 has 13 residues. V was cut by 6 bases and J by 0 bases, with 10 bases left in between. Germline CDR1 SGHDT, CDR2 YYEEEE. This CDR3 reads CASIPAGSYEQYF. CDR3 nucleotide sequence: TGTGCCAGCATCCCTGCGGGCTCCTACGAGCAGTACTTC.

With regard to this clonotype: Sequence at one end of the junction differs from germline and may be a read error. The CDR3 loop reads CASSPPLAGGDAQYF. The DNA of the CDR3 is TGTGCCAGCAGCCCTCCCCTAGCGGGAGGAGATGCGCAGTATTTT. The chain joins TRBV12-3 or TRBV12-4 to TRBJ2-3; 11 nucleotides agree with TRBD2. The CDR3 spans 15 residues.

The V gene is TRBV7-2, the J gene TRBJ2-5, with D possibly called TRBD1 or TRBD2 (5 bases each). From germline, CDR1 is SGHTA and CDR2 FQGNSA. Trimming stripped 8 bases from V and 0 bases from J, with 16 bases between. The CDR3 consists of 15 residues. The CDR3 region is CASQQTGTNQETQYF. CDR3 coding DNA: TGTGCCAGCCAACAAACCGGGACCAACCAAGAGACCCAGTACTTC.

This clonotype was counted once. V gene TRBV7-8 combines with J gene TRBJ2-3, with TRBD1 identical over 9 bases. The V segment lost 0 bases and the J segment 1 base; nucleotides outside the gene matches: 5. The germline CDR1 and CDR2 sequences are SGHVS and FQNEAQ. The CDR3 spans 17 residues. The CDR3 sequence: CASSLASGTGRTDTQYF. The DNA for the CDR3 is TGTGCCAGCAGCTTAGCGTCTGGGACAGGGCGCACAGATACGCAGTATTTT.

The V call is TRBV5-4, the J call TRBJ1-2; TRBD1 aligns across 9 bases. The CDR3 is made up of 14 amino acids. Germline CDR1 SGHNT, CDR2 YYREEE (reference sequence). With V trimmed by 4 bases and J by 4 bases, 5 bases remained unmatched. The CDR3 sequence: CASSIQGAGYGYTF. Written as DNA, the CDR3 is TGTGCCAGCAGCATACAGGGGGCAGGCTATGGCTACACCTTC.

This clonotype was seen only a few times. The chain recombines TRBV7-9 with TRBJ1-2; 8 bases are shared with TRBD1. The CDR3 sequence is 15 residues long. Germline V gene data show CDR1 as SEHNR and CDR2 as FQNEAQ (reference sequence). Germline trimming cut 3 bases from V and 3 bases from J; bases unmatched to any gene: 6. The CDR3 bases are TGTGCCAGCAGCTTCCAGGACAGGGCTGACTATGGCTACACCTTC. Amino acid sequence: CASSFQDRADYGYTF. Combining the CDR3 with reference TRBV7-9 and TRBJ1-2 gives the whole variable domain DTGVSQNPRHKITKRGQNVTFRCDPISEHNRLYWYRQTLGQGPEFLTYFQNEAQLEKSRLLSDRFSAERPKGSFSTLEIQRTEQGDSAMYLCASSFQDRADYGYTFGSGTRLTVV.

The chain uses TRBV12-3 or TRBV12-4 and TRBJ2-7, with TRBD1 matching over 7 bases. Losses at the gene ends were 10 bases for V and 4 bases for J; bases not matched to a gene: 10. The CDR3 runs 13 residues. The CDR3: CAIATGRVYEQYF. The CDR3 nucleotides read TGTGCCATTGCGACAGGGAGAGTTTACGAGCAGTACTTC.

This chain connects TRBV7-2 to TRBJ1-5, with 10 bases aligning to TRBD1. Germline assignment: CDR1 SGHTA and CDR2 FQGNSA. This CDR3 has 17 residues. V was pared by 5 bases and J by 1 base, with 8 bases of the junction left unmatched. This chain's CDR3 is CASSRVWDRGSNQPQHF. CDR3 DNA: TGTGCCAGCAGCCGGGTGTGGGACAGGGGAAGCAATCAGCCCCAGCATTTT.

This rearrangement joins TRBV6-5 to TRBJ1-2; possible D gene TRBD1, 6 bases. The V and J ends lost 5 bases and 2 bases respectively, with 9 bases between them. The CDR3 loop spans 13 amino acids. The germline V gene has CDR1 MNHEY and CDR2 SVGAGI. The CDR3 loop is CASSHRENYGYTF. As DNA, the CDR3 is TGTGCCAGCAGTCACAGGGAAAACTATGGCTACACCTTC.

The gene calls are TRBV3-1 and TRBJ1-6; D is possibly TRBD1 (5 bases). The CDR3 has 13 amino acids. Germline CDR1 and CDR2: LGHDT and YNNKEL (reference sequence). Trimming stripped 3 bases from V and 14 bases from J, with 14 bases between. CDR3 coding DNA: TGTGCCAGCAGCCAGCACAGGATGAGTACCCTCCACTTT. Translated, it gives CASSQHRMSTLHF.

This clonotype was picked up a small number of times. V gene TRBV5-1 combines with J gene TRBJ2-2; TRBD1 or TRBD2 may be the D gene (5 bases each). The CDR3 runs 16 residues. Germline V gene sequence: CDR1 SGHRS, CDR2 YFSETQ. Trimming shortened V by 0 bases and J by 0 bases, and 9 bases separated the two germline ends. CDR3 DNA sequence: TGCGCCAGCAGCTTGGACGGGACCCCGAACACCGGGGAGCTGTTTTTT. It is translated as CASSLDGTPNTGELFF.

This chain joins TRBV12-3 or TRBV12-4 and TRBJ2-7; D is possibly TRBD1 or TRBD2 (5 bases each). Trimming cost V 6 bases and J 3 bases, with 15 bases left between them. The CDR3 runs to 14 residues. CDR3 coding DNA: TGTGCCAGCAGCTTGAGGGGACGGCGCTACGAGCAGTACTTC. This codes for CASSLRGRRYEQYF.

The chain has TRBV5-1 and TRBJ1-1, with TRBD1 identical over 9 bases. The CDR3 is made up of 13 amino acids. Germline CDR1 reads SGHRS; CDR2 reads YFSETQ. V lost 4 bases and J lost 8; bases outside the gene matches: 6. The CDR3, as DNA: TGCGCCAGCAGCAAAACAGGGGGCCCAGAAGCTTTCTTT. Translation: CASSKTGGPEAFF. Together with reference TRBV5-1 and TRBJ1-1, the CDR3 gives the full variable domain: KAGVTQTPRYLIKTRGQQVTLSCSPISGHRSVSWYQQTPGQGLQFLFEYFSETQRNKGNFPGRFSGRQFSNSRSEMNVSTLELGDSALYLCASSKTGGPEAFFGQGTRLTVV.

The chain joins TRBV20-1 to TRBJ2-1; D may be TRBD1 (5 bases). Between the trimmed V and J ends, which lost 0 bases and 0 bases, there was a span of 15 bases. Germline assignment: CDR1 DFQATT and CDR2 SNEGSKA (reference sequence). The CDR3 runs to 17 residues. The CDR3 loop reads CSARDYDRSSSYNEQFF. In nucleotides, the CDR3 is TGCAGTGCTAGAGATTATGACAGATCAAGCTCCTACAATGAGCAGTTCTTC.

In the case of this clonotype: A much bigger clone sits one base away, suggesting this may be a read error. The V call is TRBV14, the J call TRBJ2-4, with D perhaps matching TRBD1 or TRBD2 (5 bases each). The CDR3 contains 13 residues. Per germline, CDR1 SGHDN and CDR2 FVKESK. CDR3 DNA sequence: TGTGCCGGCAGCCAAGTTCTGAGGGGAGAGCAGTACTTC. Amino acid sequence: CAGSQVLRGEQYF.

The V and J genes are TRBV12-3 or TRBV12-4 and TRBJ2-1; D not resolved. This CDR3 has 13 amino acids. V was shortened by 1 base and J by 11 bases, with 12 bases between the two germline ends. CDR3 loop: CASSLEVGRKQFF. In DNA form, the CDR3 reads TGTGCCAGCAGTTTAGAGGTTGGGCGGAAGCAGTTCTTC.